The 21 T cell receptor beta chains reported below all come from one sample, sequenced in a study of shared clonotypes between healthy human individuals. Profiling relied on immunoSEQ multiplex PCR, and the TCRdb table lists in-frame clones only, not all of them. The profile shows about 2.4 million clones, 93% of them singletons. What was sequenced was naive CD4+ T cells from PBMCs. Subset in this sample: CD45RA+ positively selected. The receptors were sampled from a man younger than 35 in good health. Some clones in this sample may be carry-over from other donors' samples.

The J gene is TRBJ1-3, the V gene TRBV7-9, with 8 positions matching TRBD1. Trimming took 4 bases from V and 7 from J; bases not matched to a gene: 9. CDR1 is SEHNR and CDR2 is FQNEAQ in the germline V gene (reference sequence). There are 15 residues in the CDR3. The CDR3 coding sequence is TGTGCCAGCAGCTACGACAGGGGATCGTGGAACACCATATATTTT. Translation: CASSYDRGSWNTIYF.

The chain's CDR3 is CASSARDRGPRNTEAFF. As DNA, the CDR3 is TGTGCCAGCAGTGCCCGGGACAGGGGGCCGAGGAACACTGAAGCTTTCTTT. The gene calls are TRBV25-1 and TRBJ1-1; 12 bases line up with TRBD1. This CDR3 spans 17 amino acids. Losses at the gene ends were 4 bases for V and 1 base for J; bases not matched to a gene: 7. The germline gives CDR1 MGHDK, CDR2 SYGVNS.

The chain has TRBV19 and TRBJ2-7; tentative D call: TRBD2 (6 bases). This CDR3 is built from 13 residues. The germline V gene encodes CDR1 LNHDA and CDR2 SQIVND (reference sequence). The ends were cut back, 9 bases at V and 1 base at J, with 13 bases in the middle. CDR3 sequence: CASRRGRSYEQYF. CDR3 DNA: TGTGCCAGCCGGCGGGGCAGATCCTACGAGCAGTACTTC.

The rearrangement joins TRBV2 to TRBJ2-2; 10 nucleotides agree with TRBD2. This CDR3 comprises 15 residues. Germline lookup yields CDR1 SNHLY and CDR2 FYNNEI. The ends lost 3 bases at V and 5 bases at J; junction bases unmatched: 3. CDR3 sequence reads: CASSDPSGRTGELFF. Here the CDR3 DNA reads TGTGCCAGCAGTGACCCTAGCGGGAGAACCGGGGAGCTGTTTTTT.

The chain joins TRBV9 to TRBJ1-3; D not resolved. The CDR3 consists of 14 residues. Germline CDR1 reads SGDLS; CDR2 reads YYNGEE. The V and J ends lost 3 bases and 0 bases respectively, with 7 bases between them. The CDR3 region is CASSGTISGNTIYF. CDR3 coding DNA: TGTGCCAGCAGCGGGACTATCTCTGGAAACACCATATATTTT.

The J gene is TRBJ1-2, the V gene TRBV6-5; D is undetermined. The V gene lost 2 bases and the J gene lost 3 bases, with 10 bases spanning the gap. There are 14 residues in the CDR3. Germline loops: CDR1 MNHEY, CDR2 SVGAGI. CDR3 in DNA: TGTGCCAGCAGTTACCCGCCAGTTTACTATGGCTACACCTTC. This translates into CASSYPPVYYGYTF.

The rearrangement links TRBV7-2 to TRBJ1-2; D not certain. CDR1 and CDR2 from the germline V gene are SGHTA and FQGNSA. There are 15 residues in the CDR3. Trimming took 3 bases from V and 4 from J, leaving 15 bases between them. In nucleotides, the CDR3 is TGTGCCAGCAGCTTGGACCGTACTCGGGGCTATGGCTACACCTTC. As protein: CASSLDRTRGYGYTF.

This chain connects TRBV9 to TRBJ2-1, with 9 bases lining up with TRBD1. J was trimmed by 8 bases and V by 1 base; bases with no gene match: 7. Germline loops: CDR1 SGDLS, CDR2 YYNGEE. This CDR3 has 15 residues. DNA for the CDR3: TGTGCCAGCAGCGTAACGGGACAGGGTTTACATGAGCAGTTCTTC. Translating it yields CASSVTGQGLHEQFF.

With regard to this clone: Additional DNA sequences in this sample encode the identical CDR3. The chain couples TRBV7-9 to TRBJ2-2, with D uncertain. From germline, CDR1 is SEHNR and CDR2 FQNEAQ (reference sequence). The CDR3 is made up of 14 amino acids. With 7 bases removed from V and 0 bases from J, the gap between germline ends came to 9 bases. CDR3 in DNA: TGTGCCAGCAAGTACGCGGCGAACACCGGGGAGCTGTTTTTT. This encodes CASKYAANTGELFF.

V is TRBV7-2 and J is TRBJ2-7, with D tentatively TRBD1 or TRBD2 (5 bases each). V lost 4 bases and J 3 bases, leaving 19 bases between the germline ends. Per germline, CDR1 SGHTA and CDR2 FQGNSA. The CDR3 consists of 16 residues. The CDR3 nucleotides are TGTGCCAGCAGCTCTCGGGGCGGGCAGAACAACTACGAGCAGTACTTC. Translating gives CASSSRGGQNNYEQYF. Full variable domain (missing parts from reference TRBV7-2 and TRBJ2-7): GAGVSQSPSNKVTEKGKDVELRCDPISGHTALYWYRQSLGQGLEFLIYFQGNSAPDKSGLPSDRFSAERTGGSVSTLTIQRTQQEDSAVYLCASSSRGGQNNYEQYFGPGTRLTVT.

A single count supports this clone. The same CDR3 can be traced to other DNA sequences in this sample. The J gene is TRBJ2-5, the V gene TRBV7-2, with D unclear. The CDR3 covers 12 residues. The V end lost 4 bases, the J end lost 5 bases, and 8 bases lay between the germline ends. Germline V gene data show CDR1 as SGHTA and CDR2 as FQGNSA. This chain's CDR3 is CASSSTRETQYF. Here the CDR3 DNA reads TGTGCCAGCAGCTCCACACGGGAGACCCAGTACTTC.

This sequence joins TRBV6-1 and TRBJ1-4; maybe TRBD1 (5 bases). Trimming took 6 bases from V and 5 from J, leaving 13 bases between them. CDR3 length: 14 amino acids. Germline V CDR1 and CDR2: MNHNS, SASEGT. CDR3 DNA sequence: TGTGCCAGCAGGGCCTGGGACGGCAATGAAAAACTGTTTTTT. Its protein is CASRAWDGNEKLFF.

The gene calls are TRBV4-2 and TRBJ2-7, with no clear D. The CDR3 consists of 15 residues. V was cut by 0 bases and J by 3 bases, with 12 bases left in between. In germline, CDR1 is LGHNA, CDR2 YNFKEQ. The CDR3 loop reads CASSQDPGSFYEQYF. In DNA, the CDR3 is TGTGCCAGCAGCCAAGATCCCGGGTCCTTCTACGAGCAGTACTTC.

The rearrangement uses TRBV14 and TRBJ2-7; 7 positions agree with TRBD1. The length of the CDR3 is 14 residues. Germline assignment: CDR1 SGHDN and CDR2 FVKESK. With V trimmed by 8 bases and J by 1 base, 8 bases remained unmatched. CDR3 in DNA: TGTGCCAGCGGACGGACAGGAAATTCCTACGAGCAGTACTTC. Its protein is CASGRTGNSYEQYF.

This clone has a handful of counts. This chain uses TRBV9 with TRBJ1-5; TRBD1 is a possible D gene (6 bases). V dropped 1 base and J dropped 7 bases, with 21 bases sitting between them. This CDR3 comprises 17 residues. CDR1 is SGDLS, CDR2 YYNGEE, per germline. The CDR3 DNA follows: TGTGCCAGCAGCGTAAGAGTAAGGGGGAGGGGGAACCAGCCCCAGCATTTT. Translated, it gives CASSVRVRGRGNQPQHF. Together with reference TRBV9 and TRBJ1-5, the CDR3 gives the full variable domain: DSGVTQTPKHLITATGQRVTLRCSPRSGDLSVYWYQQSLDQGLQFLIQYYNGEERAKGNILERFSAQQFPDLHSELNLSSLELGDSALYFCASSVRVRGRGNQPQHFGDGTRLSIL.

The CDR3 protein is CAISEGGSGYTF. As DNA, the CDR3 is TGTGCCATCAGTGAGGGGGGAAGTGGCTACACCTTC. The chain employs TRBV10-3 and TRBJ1-2; maybe TRBD1 (5 bases). In germline, CDR1 is ENHRY, CDR2 SYGVKD. The CDR3 is 12 residues long. V gave up 2 bases and J gave up 7 bases, with 8 bases separating them.

The chain employs TRBV6-6 and TRBJ1-2, with D uncertain. Between the trimmed V and J ends, which lost 6 bases and 1 base, there was a span of 9 bases. The CDR3 totals 13 residues. CDR1 is MNHNY and CDR2 is SVGAGI in the germline V gene (reference sequence). CDR3 nucleotide sequence: TGTGCCAGCAGACGGGGAGTTAACTATGGCTACACCTTC. Its translation is CASRRGVNYGYTF.

The table lists this clone with a count of one. V gene TRBV27 combines with J gene TRBJ1-3; weak D call: TRBD1 (5 bases). CDR1 and CDR2 from the germline V gene are MNHEY and SMNVEV (reference sequence). The V gene lost 5 bases and the J gene lost 2 bases, with 16 bases spanning the gap. The CDR3 is 16 amino acids. This CDR3 is CASSPDPGRTGNTIYF. The CDR3, as DNA: TGTGCCAGCAGTCCTGACCCGGGGCGGACTGGAAACACCATATATTTT.

On this clone itself: Other nucleotide sequences from this sample produce the same CDR3. V and J are TRBV27 and TRBJ2-5; the D gene could be TRBD1 or TRBD2 (6 bases each). Trimming left V 6 bases short and J 5 bases short, with 13 bases between. Per germline, CDR1 MNHEY and CDR2 SMNVEV (reference sequence). This CDR3 has 13 amino acids. In nucleotides, the CDR3 is TGTGCCAGCAGCCTACGAGGGGGGGAGACCCAGTACTTC. Residues: CASSLRGGETQYF.

The table lists this clone with a count of one. This chain links TRBV19 with TRBJ1-4, with a tentative D call TRBD1 (5 bases). Trimming pared 1 base from V and 10 bases from J, leaving 16 bases between. Per germline, CDR1 LNHDA and CDR2 SQIVND (reference sequence). This CDR3 is built from 15 residues. The CDR3 DNA sequence: TGTGCCAGTAGTATAGGAGGGGCCAGGGCGGCAAAACTGTTTTTT. Its translation is CASSIGGARAAKLFF.

The genes are TRBV7-6 and TRBJ2-2; 12 nucleotides align to TRBD2. With V trimmed by 4 bases and J by 6 bases, 6 bases remained unmatched. Germline CDR1 SGHVS, CDR2 FNYEAQ. The CDR3 spans 16 residues. The CDR3 DNA is TGTGCCAGCAGCTCGCTAGCGGGAGGGACGGCCGGGGAGCTGTTTTTT. Amino acid sequence: CASSSLAGGTAGELFF.